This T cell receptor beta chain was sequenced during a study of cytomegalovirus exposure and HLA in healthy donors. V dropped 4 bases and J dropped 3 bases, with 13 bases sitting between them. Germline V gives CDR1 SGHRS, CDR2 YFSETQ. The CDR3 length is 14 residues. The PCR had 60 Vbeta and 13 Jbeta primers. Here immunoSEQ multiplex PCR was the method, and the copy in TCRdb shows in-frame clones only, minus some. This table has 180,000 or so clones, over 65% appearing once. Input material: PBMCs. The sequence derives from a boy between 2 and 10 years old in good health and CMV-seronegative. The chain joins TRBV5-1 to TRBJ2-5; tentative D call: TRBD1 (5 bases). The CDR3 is CASSLLTTEETQYF. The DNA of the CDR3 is TGCGCCAGCAGCCTTTTGACGACAGAAGAGACCCAGTACTTC.